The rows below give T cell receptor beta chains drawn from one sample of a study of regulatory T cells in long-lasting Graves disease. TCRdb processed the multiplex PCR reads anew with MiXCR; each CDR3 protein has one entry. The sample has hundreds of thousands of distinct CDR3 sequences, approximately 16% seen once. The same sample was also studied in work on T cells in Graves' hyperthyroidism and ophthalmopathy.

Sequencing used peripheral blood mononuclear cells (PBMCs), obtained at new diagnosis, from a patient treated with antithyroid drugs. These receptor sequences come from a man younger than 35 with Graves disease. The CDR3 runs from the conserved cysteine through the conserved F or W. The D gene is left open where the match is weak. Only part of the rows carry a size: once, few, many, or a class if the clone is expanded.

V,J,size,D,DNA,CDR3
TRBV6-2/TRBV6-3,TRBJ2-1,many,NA,TGTGCCAGCAGGGCGGAGATCCTGGTCCCCTACAATGAGCAGTTCTTC,CASRAEILVPYNEQFF
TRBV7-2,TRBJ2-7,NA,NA,TGTGCCAGCAGCTTTCCGGGACAACCCTACGAGCAGCACTTC,CASSFPGQPYEQHF
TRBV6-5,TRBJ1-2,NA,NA,TGTGCCAGCAGTTACTTTGGGGGGCGCGGGGGCTACACCTTC,CASSYFGGRGGYTF
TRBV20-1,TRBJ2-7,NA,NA,TGCAGTGCTAAAGTGCCAGGGGGACTGGAAAACGAGCAGTACTTC,CSAKVPGGLENEQYF
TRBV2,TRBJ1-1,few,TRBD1,TGTGCCAGCAGAGGGGGCTTGTCTAAAGCTTTCTTT,CASRGGLSKAFF
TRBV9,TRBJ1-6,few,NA,TGTGCCAGCAGCGTAAGAGATTCACCCCTCCACTTT,CASSVRDSPLHF
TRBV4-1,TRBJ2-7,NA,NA,TGCGCCAGCAGCCAATCCAGAGGGGCCGAGCAGTACTTC,CASSQSRGAEQYF
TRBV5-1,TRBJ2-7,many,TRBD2,TGTGCCAGCAGCTTACCGACTAGCGGAACGACCTACGAGCAGTACTTC,CASSLPTSGTTYEQYF
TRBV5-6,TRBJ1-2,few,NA,TGTGCCAGCAGCCTAGGAGGGGGAGTGGACTATGGCTACACCTTC,CASSLGGGVDYGYTF
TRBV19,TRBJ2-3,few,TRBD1,TGTGCCAGTAGCGACAGGGGGGCAGATACGCAGTATTTT,CASSDRGADTQYF
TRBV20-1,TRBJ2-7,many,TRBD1,TGCAGTGCTAGAGATCCGGGACAGGGTATATACGAGCAGTACTTC,CSARDPGQGIYEQYF
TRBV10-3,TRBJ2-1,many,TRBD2,TGTGCCATCAGTGAGCCGAAGGGTGGCGGGAGGCGTCGGAATGAGCAGTTCTTC,CAISEPKGGGRRRNEQFF
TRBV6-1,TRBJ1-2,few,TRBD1,TGTGCCAGCAGTGAAGGTACTACCGGGACAGGGGGCAGTGGCTACACCTTC,CASSEGTTGTGGSGYTF
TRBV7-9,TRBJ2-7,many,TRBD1,TGTGCCAGCAGCTTTGCCGGACAGGGACCTCGGGAGCAGTACTTC,CASSFAGQGPREQYF
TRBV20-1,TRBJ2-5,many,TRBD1,TGCAGTGCTAGGGACAACAGGGGGCGAGAGACCCAGTACTTC,CSARDNRGRETQYF
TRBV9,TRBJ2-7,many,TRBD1,TGTGCCAGCAGCGTAGAGGGACAGGGCGTCCACGAGCAGTACTTC,CASSVEGQGVHEQYF
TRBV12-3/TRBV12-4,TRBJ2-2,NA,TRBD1,TGTGCCAGCAGTTTCCCCAGGACAGGAGCAAACACCGGGGAGCTGTTTTTT,CASSFPRTGANTGELFF
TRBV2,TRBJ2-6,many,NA,TGTGCCAGCAGTTCTGACCGCTCTGGGGCCAACGTCCTGACTTTC,CASSSDRSGANVLTF